A single sample is the source of the 28 T cell receptor beta chains below, sequenced in a study of shared clonotypes between healthy human individuals. The data were produced by immunoSEQ multiplex PCR, yet TCRdb's version contains in-frame clones alone and is incomplete. Altogether more than 1 million clones are present, around 78% being singletons, with the ten largest covering approximately 0.56%. The sequenced sample was memory CD4+ T cells from PBMCs. Described subset: CD45RA-negative fraction. All receptors come from a man aged 18 to 30 in good health. Some clones in this sample may be carry-over from other donors' samples.

This sequence joins TRBV4-3 and TRBJ2-3; TRBD2 matches at 7 bases. Trimming at V came to 4 bases and at J to 3 bases, leaving 7 bases not matched to a gene. CDR1 is LGHNA, CDR2 YSLEER, per germline. The CDR3 runs to 15 residues. Here the CDR3 reads CASSPDAGATDTQYF. CDR3 coding DNA: TGCGCCAGCAGCCCTGATGCGGGAGCGACAGATACGCAGTATTTT.

The chain couples TRBV7-6 to TRBJ2-1, with D possibly matching TRBD2 (6 bases). The CDR3 has 15 residues. In germline, CDR1 is SGHVS, CDR2 FNYEAQ. Between the trimmed V and J ends, which lost 4 bases and 2 bases, there was a span of 12 bases. In DNA form, the CDR3 reads TGTGCCAGCAGCTCTGAATGGGGGGCCTACAATGAGCAGTTCTTC. Amino acid sequence: CASSSEWGAYNEQFF.

The chain uses TRBV28 and TRBJ2-5; D perhaps matches TRBD1 (5 bases). From germline, CDR1 is MDHEN and CDR2 SYDVKM. V dropped 10 bases and J dropped 7 bases, with 13 bases sitting between them. The CDR3 has 11 amino acids. The CDR3 here is CATHARGTQYF. CDR3 in DNA: TGTGCCACCCACGCTAGGGGGACCCAGTACTTC.

The rearrangement links TRBV28 to TRBJ2-2; maybe TRBD2 (5 bases). V was pared by 3 bases and J by 6 bases, with 11 bases between. Germline CDR1 MDHEN, CDR2 SYDVKM. CDR3 length: 14 residues. This chain's CDR3 is CASSFSGYAGELFF. As DNA, the CDR3 is TGTGCCAGCAGTTTCTCGGGGTACGCCGGGGAGCTGTTTTTT.

DNA of the CDR3: TGTGCCATCAGTGAGTTGCCTAGCAATGAGCAGTTCTTC. Translated: CAISELPSNEQFF. This sequence joins TRBV10-3 and TRBJ2-1; no reliable D call. V was pared by 1 base and J by 6 bases, with 7 bases between. This CDR3 is 13 amino acids long. CDR1 and CDR2 from the germline V gene are ENHRY and SYGVKD.

The chain employs TRBV11-3 and TRBJ2-7, with unresolved D. Germline CDR1 is SGHNT and CDR2 is YENEEA. The CDR3 consists of 15 residues. V was clipped by 2 bases and J by 2 bases, with 13 bases between them. This chain's CDR3 is CASSLRGGGAYEQYF. The DNA for the CDR3 is TGTGCCAGCAGCTTACGCGGTGGCGGAGCCTACGAGCAGTACTTC.

The chain joins TRBV28 to TRBJ1-5; perhaps TRBD1 as D (5 bases). V lost 6 bases to trimming and J lost 2 bases, with 14 bases between them. Looked up from germline, CDR1 is MDHEN and CDR2 is SYDVKM. The CDR3 has 15 amino acids. The CDR3, as DNA: TGTGCCAGCAGCGTAGGGTGGGGCGGCAATCAGCCCCAGCATTTT. Amino acid sequence: CASSVGWGGNQPQHF.

The sample holds a few counts of this clone. The chain combines TRBV2 with TRBJ1-1; maybe TRBD1 (5 bases). The V and J ends lost 6 bases and 1 base respectively, with 9 bases between them. CDR3 length equals 13 residues. The germline CDR1 and CDR2 sequences are SNHLY and FYNNEI. The CDR3 loop reads CASRGERNTEAFF. The CDR3 DNA follows: TGTGCCAGCAGGGGGGAAAGGAACACTGAAGCTTTCTTT.

Concerning this clone: This CDR3 is also generated by other DNA sequences in the sample. This chain links TRBV14 with TRBJ2-1; perhaps D is TRBD1 or TRBD2 (6 bases each). The CDR3 spans 16 residues. V was trimmed by 0 bases and J by 4 bases, leaving 13 bases between them. Germline assignment: CDR1 SGHDN and CDR2 FVKESK. For the CDR3, the DNA is TGTGCCAGCAGCCAAGATAGGGGGGAGGTGTACAATGAGCAGTTCTTC. Its translation is CASSQDRGEVYNEQFF.

This chain joins TRBV5-4 and TRBJ2-4; D possibly corresponds to TRBD1 (5 bases). The germline CDR1 and CDR2 sequences are SGHNT and YYREEE (reference sequence). CDR3 length equals 17 residues. With 2 bases removed from V and 1 base from J, the gap between germline ends came to 16 bases. CDR3 DNA sequence: TGTGCCAGCAGCTTTGCAACGACAGCAGGGGCCAAAAACATTCAGTACTTC. It yields the protein CASSFATTAGAKNIQYF. The whole variable domain, remainder taken from reference TRBV5-4 and TRBJ2-4, is ETGVTQSPTHLIKTRGQQVTLRCSSQSGHNTVSWYQQALGQGPQFIFQYYREEENGRGNFPPRFSGLQFPNYSSELNVNALELDDSALYLCASSFATTAGAKNIQYFGAGTRLSVL.

Note on this clone: The sample holds other DNA sequences that translate to the same CDR3. This chain links TRBV5-1 with TRBJ1-1, with D possibly being TRBD1 (5 bases). Looked up from germline, CDR1 is SGHRS and CDR2 is YFSETQ. CDR3 length: 14 amino acids. With 2 bases removed from V and 6 bases from J, the gap between germline ends came to 14 bases. In DNA, the CDR3 is TGCGCCAGCAGCTTCGGAGGAGGGGACGCTGAAGCTTTCTTT. Protein product: CASSFGGGDAEAFF.

This chain joins TRBV5-4 and TRBJ2-2, with 7 positions matching TRBD2. J was trimmed by 1 base and V by 2 bases; bases with no gene match: 14. CDR3 size: 19 residues. Germline values: CDR1 SGHNT, CDR2 YYREEE (reference sequence). The CDR3 here is CASSFRNVRAGENTGELFF. CDR3 bases: TGTGCCAGCAGCTTTCGGAATGTGAGGGCGGGAGAGAACACCGGGGAGCTGTTTTTT.

The chain joins TRBV5-1 to TRBJ2-2; 10 bases line up with TRBD2. J lost 6 bases, V lost 4 bases, and 6 bases had no gene match. This CDR3 is 15 amino acids long. Germline V gives CDR1 SGHRS, CDR2 YFSETQ. The CDR3 spells CASSKLAGGSGELFF. In DNA, the CDR3 is TGCGCCAGCAGCAAGTTAGCGGGAGGATCCGGGGAGCTGTTTTTT.

V gene TRBV7-3 combines with J gene TRBJ1-2; the D gene is possibly TRBD1 (6 bases). The CDR3 has 13 residues. The ends were cut back, 4 bases at V and 7 bases at J, with 13 bases in the middle. CDR1 and CDR2 (germline): SGHTA, FQGTGA. The CDR3 sequence is CASSYTGRGGYTF. As DNA, the CDR3 is TGTGCCAGCAGCTACACAGGGCGGGGTGGCTACACCTTC.

The V and J genes are TRBV11-2 and TRBJ2-7, with D uncertain. Trimming removed 5 bases from V and 2 bases from J, with 13 bases in between. CDR1 SGHAT and CDR2 FQNNGV come from the germline V gene. The CDR3 is 14 amino acids. The CDR3, as DNA: TGTGCCAGCAGCCCGCATACTGGAGCCTACGAGCAGTACTTC. It specifies CASSPHTGAYEQYF.

This clone was seen a few times. The V gene is TRBV28, the J gene TRBJ2-7; 8 bases match TRBD1. CDR1 and CDR2 from the germline V gene are MDHEN and SYDVKM. This CDR3 is 17 amino acids long. V was clipped by 4 bases and J by 3 bases; unmatched bases: 14. CDR3 region: CASSSGQGGPSDYEQYF. The CDR3 DNA reads as TGTGCCAGCAGTTCAGGACAGGGTGGACCTTCGGACTACGAGCAGTACTTC.

The chain recombines TRBV28 with TRBJ2-6; D possibly corresponds to TRBD1 (5 bases). Germline lookup yields CDR1 MDHEN and CDR2 SYDVKM. Between the trimmed V and J ends, which lost 2 bases and 0 bases, there was a span of 11 bases. The CDR3 loop spans 17 amino acids. The CDR3 loop reads CASSLAGASSGANVLTF. As DNA, the CDR3 is TGTGCCAGCAGTTTAGCTGGGGCTAGCTCTGGGGCCAACGTCCTGACTTTC.

This chain links TRBV10-1 with TRBJ2-2; 7 bases match TRBD1. The CDR3 is 13 residues long. Germline CDR1 WNHNN, CDR2 SYGVQD (reference sequence). The ends lost 7 bases at V and 6 bases at J; junction bases unmatched: 5. CDR3 nucleotides: TGCGCCAGCACTGGACAGGTCGCCGGGGAGCTGTTTTTT. Its translation is CASTGQVAGELFF.

The chain is built from TRBV21-1 and TRBJ1-1. TRBV21-1 is labeled a pseudogene. The CDR3 covers 15 residues. The CDR3, as DNA: TGTGCCAGCAGCAAAGGTTTGGGGGTCTTCACTGAAGCTTTCTTT. Amino acids: CASSKGLGVFTEAFF.

The sample holds one count of this clone. The chain employs TRBV4-2 and TRBJ2-3; perhaps TRBD2 as D (5 bases). Germline V CDR1 and CDR2: LGHNA, YNFKEQ. The CDR3 is 15 amino acids. V was trimmed by 4 bases and J by 4 bases, leaving 15 bases between them. The CDR3 loop reads CASSLSEGRADTQYF. CDR3 coding DNA: TGTGCCAGCAGCCTATCTGAGGGTCGGGCAGATACGCAGTATTTT.

For this clone: Other DNA sequences in this specimen translate into the identical CDR3. The chain employs TRBV5-4 and TRBJ1-4; tentative D call: TRBD1 (6 bases). Trimming pared 4 bases from V and 2 bases from J, leaving 12 bases between. The CDR3 is made up of 15 amino acids. Germline V gene sequence: CDR1 SGHNT, CDR2 YYREEE (reference sequence). The CDR3 sequence: CASSLGGGTNEKLFF. The CDR3 coding sequence is TGTGCCAGCAGCCTAGGAGGGGGGACTAATGAAAAACTGTTTTTT.

The V and J genes are TRBV5-1 and TRBJ2-2; the match to TRBD1 covers 9 bases. With V trimmed by 7 bases and J by 4 bases, 5 bases remained unmatched. Germline lookup yields CDR1 SGHRS and CDR2 YFSETQ. The CDR3 spans 14 residues. The CDR3 nucleotides are TGCGCCAGCTACGCGGACAGGGGCACCGGGGAGCTGTTTTTT. This translates into CASYADRGTGELFF.

The rearrangement links TRBV9 to TRBJ1-2, with 7 bases matching TRBD1. CDR1 and CDR2 (germline): SGDLS, YYNGEE. With 7 bases clipped from V and 6 bases from J, the junction kept 6 bases outside the gene matches. The CDR3 extends over 12 amino acids. This CDR3 is CASWKGGNGYTF. DNA of the CDR3: TGTGCCAGCTGGAAAGGGGGCAATGGCTACACCTTC.

Only a few counts were recorded for this clone. V gene TRBV7-3 combines with J gene TRBJ2-7, with 7 bases identical to TRBD2. V dropped 5 bases and J dropped 1; count of bases not matched to a gene: 8. Germline lookup yields CDR1 SGHTA and CDR2 FQGTGA. The CDR3 spans 15 residues. The CDR3 bases are TGTGCCAGCAGCATACAAGCGGGAACGTCCTACGAGCAGTACTTC. Amino acid sequence: CASSIQAGTSYEQYF.

In DNA form, the CDR3 reads TGTGCCAGCAGTGAACCCGGGTCCTACGAGCAGTACTTC. It specifies CASSEPGSYEQYF. This sequence joins TRBV6-1 and TRBJ2-7, with D uncertain. V was trimmed by 2 bases and J by 1 base, leaving 6 bases between them. In germline, CDR1 is MNHNS, CDR2 SASEGT. CDR3 size: 13 residues.

The chain employs TRBV2 and TRBJ2-3; 10 bases agree with TRBD1. The V gene's germline CDR1 is SNHLY and CDR2 FYNNEI. J lost 1 base, V lost 5 bases, and 12 bases had no gene match. This CDR3 spans 18 amino acids. The CDR3 coding sequence is TGTGCCAGCAGTACCCCCCGGGACAGGGGCTCTCGCACAGATACGCAGTATTTT. It codes for CASSTPRDRGSRTDTQYF.

This clone occurred a few times. The rearrangement uses TRBV5-6 and TRBJ1-3; the D is unclear. This CDR3 contains 13 residues. V lost 4 bases to trimming and J lost 3 bases, with 8 bases between them. The germline gives CDR1 SGHDT, CDR2 YYEEEE. The CDR3 DNA sequence: TGTGCCAGCAGCCGGACGGATGGAAACACCATATATTTT. Translated, it gives CASSRTDGNTIYF.

The chain is built from TRBV5-4 and TRBJ2-7, with D unclear. Germline CDR1 reads SGHNT; CDR2 reads YYREEE (reference sequence). The CDR3 spans 13 residues. V was pared by 0 bases and J by 6 bases, with 10 bases between. The CDR3 spells CASSLARDPEQYF. As DNA, the CDR3 is TGTGCCAGCAGCTTGGCCCGAGACCCCGAGCAGTACTTC.